The 19 T cell receptor beta chains presented below share a single source sample, sequenced in a study of blood T cells in healthy people across ages. A sample-barcoded 5' primer and a J-beta primer mix were used in a second PCR of roughly 7 to 11 cycles. TCRdb reprocessed the 5' RACE reads with MiXCR, giving one entry per CDR3 protein. The table has 750,000 to 1,000,000 distinct CDR3 sequences, about 29% seen once. These sequences were also reported in another study, on T cells of mothers and their children.

The sample was blood. The receptor set was obtained from a woman in her thirties or forties in good health.

J is TRBJ1-2 and V is TRBV5-1, with D perhaps matching TRBD1 (5 bases). Germline V gene lookup returns CDR1 SGHRS and CDR2 YFSETQ. Trimming took 0 bases from V and 1 from J, leaving 7 bases between them. The CDR3 sequence is 14 residues long. CDR3 loop: CASSLGTLNYGYTF. In DNA form, the CDR3 reads TGCGCCAGCAGCTTGGGGACACTTAACTATGGCTACACCTTC.

This clonotype has just a few counts. The chain joins TRBV6-6 to TRBJ1-1; D is uncertain. CDR1 is MNHNY, CDR2 SVGAGI, per germline (reference sequence). Trimming removed 8 bases from V and 4 bases from J, with 14 bases in between. CDR3 length equals 13 residues. The DNA for the CDR3 is TGTGCCAGCGGGGAGAAGGGCCCCACTGAAGCTTTCTTT. It encodes CASGEKGPTEAFF.

This clonotype was seen a few times. The gene calls are TRBV7-2 and TRBJ2-1, with TRBD2 matching 10 bases. This CDR3 is built from 17 residues. Trimming cost V 7 bases and J 7 bases; bases outside gene matches: 16. Germline V gene data show CDR1 as SGHTA and CDR2 as FQGNSA. The CDR3 protein is CASIEPRLAGIMNEQFF. In DNA form, the CDR3 reads TGTGCCAGCATAGAACCAAGACTAGCGGGTATAATGAATGAGCAGTTCTTC.

This clonotype has a count of ten or more. In DNA form, the CDR3 reads TGTGCCAGCAGCGCCGGGACATCTGGGGCCAACGTCCTGACTTTC. Its translation is CASSAGTSGANVLTF. The chain links TRBV7-9 to TRBJ2-6; TRBD1 might be the D (6 bases). V dropped 5 bases and J dropped 1 base, with 9 bases sitting between them. Germline values: CDR1 SEHNR, CDR2 FQNEAQ (reference sequence). The CDR3 has 15 residues.

In its sample, this clonotype was seen many times. The chain combines TRBV20-1 with TRBJ1-2, with 9 bases matching TRBD1. The CDR3 contains 17 residues. Germline V gives CDR1 DFQATT, CDR2 SNEGSKA (reference sequence). Trimming took 6 bases from V and 5 from J; bases not matched to a gene: 19. The CDR3 DNA reads as TGCAGTGCCCCGCCGCGGGACAGGGTAGATCTCGGGTATGGCTACACCTTC. It encodes CSAPPRDRVDLGYGYTF.

The genes are TRBV7-6 and TRBJ2-1; a weak D match, TRBD2 (5 bases). The CDR3 has 13 amino acids. Germline CDR1 and CDR2: SGHVS and FNYEAQ. The germline V and J ends were trimmed by 4 bases and 6 bases, with 10 bases remaining between them. The CDR3 region is CASSSEDFNEQFF. The DNA for the CDR3 is TGTGCCAGCAGCTCGGAGGACTTCAATGAGCAGTTCTTC.

A few counts support this clonotype. The chain recombines TRBV20-1 with TRBJ1-5; perhaps TRBD1 as D (5 bases). The CDR3 contains 13 residues. Germline V gene data show CDR1 as DFQATT and CDR2 as SNEGSKA (reference sequence). The CDR3 reads CSASARVYQPQHF. For the CDR3, the DNA is TGCAGCGCGAGTGCCAGGGTGTATCAGCCCCAGCATTTT.

The table lists this clonotype with a few counts. This chain connects TRBV28 to TRBJ1-3; TRBD1 matches at 7 bases. CDR3 length: 15 residues. Germline trimming cut 6 bases from V and 2 bases from J; bases unmatched to any gene: 7. Germline V gene data show CDR1 as MDHEN and CDR2 as SYDVKM. CDR3 DNA: TGTGCCAGCAGCCGCGGGACAGTGGCTGGAAACACCATATATTTT. This gives the protein CASSRGTVAGNTIYF.

This clonotype was seen only once. This sequence joins TRBV20-1 and TRBJ2-1; weak D call: TRBD1 (6 bases). Trimming left V 5 bases short and J 1 base short, with 12 bases between. Per germline, CDR1 DFQATT and CDR2 SNEGSKA (reference sequence). This CDR3 has 14 amino acids. The CDR3 region has the DNA TGCAGTGCTCTCAATAGGGGGTCCTACAATGAGCAGTTCTTC. It yields the protein CSALNRGSYNEQFF.

With regard to this clonotype: A read error is possible here, since a much larger clone lies one base away. The V call is TRBV20-1, the J call TRBJ2-5; 8 bases are a match to TRBD1. CDR1 and CDR2 (germline): DFQATT, SNEGSKA (reference sequence). With V trimmed by 6 bases and J by 2 bases, 5 bases remained unmatched. The CDR3 runs 13 residues. Here the CDR3 DNA reads TGCAGTGCCCCCGGGACAGGACAAGAGACCCAGTACTTC. Its translation: CSAPGTGQETQYF.

This sequence joins TRBV5-6 and TRBJ2-4; TRBD1 might be the D (5 bases). This CDR3 contains 12 residues. V lost 4 bases and J 9 bases, leaving 11 bases between the germline ends. CDR1 SGHDT and CDR2 YYEEEE come from the germline V gene. The CDR3 reads CASSLDRSIQYF. In nucleotides, the CDR3 is TGTGCCAGCAGCCTAGACAGAAGCATTCAGTACTTC. Complete variable domain (other parts from reference TRBV5-6 and TRBJ2-4): DAGVTQSPTHLIKTRGQQVTLRCSPKSGHDTVSWYQQALGQGPQFIFQYYEEEERQRGNFPDRFSGHQFPNYSSELNVNALLLGDSALYLCASSLDRSIQYFGAGTRLSVL.

The chain recombines TRBV11-2 with TRBJ2-7; D is perhaps TRBD2 (6 bases). Germline V lookup: CDR1 SGHAT, CDR2 FQNNGV. The CDR3 is 16 amino acids. Deletions cut 2 bases from V and 0 bases from J, with 14 bases between. The CDR3 bases are TGTGCCAGCAGCTTAAAGGGCGGGACCAGCTCCTACGAGCAGTACTTC. This translates into CASSLKGGTSSYEQYF.

As for this clonotype: A junction end diverges from the germline sequence, so it may reflect a read error. The chain carries TRBV10-3 and TRBJ2-3; D ambiguous. The germline V gene encodes CDR1 ENHRY and CDR2 SYGVKD. CDR3 length equals 16 residues. The CDR3 spells CAISDTLQQSTDTLYF. The CDR3 nucleotides read TGTGCCATCAGTGATACTCTACAGCAGAGCACAGATACGCTGTATTTT.

About this clonotype: The junction departs from germline at one end; a sequencing error may be responsible. The V and J genes are TRBV7-2 and TRBJ2-4, with unresolved D. TRBJ2-7 matches the DNA end more closely, so the J call is doubtful. Per the germline V gene, CDR1 is SGHTA and CDR2 is FQGNSA. The length of the CDR3 is 13 residues. In DNA, the CDR3 is TGTGCCGGCAGCTTCCGAGAGTCCTACGAGCAGTACTTC. It codes for CAGSFRESYEQYF.

Concerning this clonotype itself: At one end the junction does not follow the germline gene, possibly because of a read error. J is TRBJ1-5 and V is TRBV5-1; 8 nucleotides align to TRBD1. CDR1 SGHRS and CDR2 YFSETQ come from the germline V gene. This CDR3 spans 15 amino acids. The CDR3 bases are TGCGCCAGCAGCTTGGTTCCAGGGGGCAATCAGCCCCCGCATTTT. This codes for CASSLVPGGNQPPHF.

V gene TRBV7-2 combines with J gene TRBJ1-2; maybe TRBD1 (6 bases). Looked up from germline, CDR1 is SGHTA and CDR2 is FQGNSA. CDR3 size: 15 residues. Trimming shortened V by 6 bases and J by 4 bases, and 18 bases separated the two germline ends. This CDR3 reads CASRHVQGQGYGYTF. The CDR3 nucleotides are TGTGCCAGCAGACACGTTCAGGGGCAGGGCTATGGCTACACCTTC. The entire variable domain, with the rest obtained from reference TRBV7-2 and TRBJ1-2, is as follows: GAGVSQSPSNKVTEKGKDVELRCDPISGHTALYWYRQSLGQGLEFLIYFQGNSAPDKSGLPSDRFSAERTGGSVSTLTIQRTQQEDSAVYLCASRHVQGQGYGYTFGSGTRLTVV.

About this clonotype itself: A much larger clonotype is one base distant, so this may be a read error. The chain recombines TRBV7-9 with TRBJ2-3; D is unresolved. The CDR3 has 12 residues. The germline gives CDR1 SEHNR, CDR2 FQNEAQ (reference sequence). The chain's CDR3 is CASSFAADTLYF. CDR3 DNA: TGTGCCAGCAGCTTCGCGGCAGATACGCTGTATTTT.

V gene TRBV6-2 or TRBV6-3 combines with J gene TRBJ2-4, with a tentative D call TRBD2 (8 bases). The V gene lost 7 bases and the J gene lost 4 bases, with 29 bases spanning the gap. Germline V lookup: CDR1 MNHEY, CDR2 SVGEGT. The CDR3 contains 19 residues. In DNA form, the CDR3 reads TGTGCCAGCACTCCCGACAGGGTGGCTAGCGGGTCGAGGAAAAACATTCAGTACTTC. Amino acids: CASTPDRVASGSRKNIQYF.

This clonotype was found many times. The chain is built from TRBV20-1 and TRBJ2-7, with TRBD2 identical over 12 bases. Germline CDR1 reads DFQATT; CDR2 reads SNEGSKA (reference sequence). The CDR3 extends over 15 amino acids. V shed 3 bases, J shed 2 bases, and the junction held 5 bases outside the gene matches. The CDR3 region has the DNA TGCAGTGCTAGTTACCTAGCGGGGGGGCCCTACGAGCAGTACTTC. Protein: CSASYLAGGPYEQYF.